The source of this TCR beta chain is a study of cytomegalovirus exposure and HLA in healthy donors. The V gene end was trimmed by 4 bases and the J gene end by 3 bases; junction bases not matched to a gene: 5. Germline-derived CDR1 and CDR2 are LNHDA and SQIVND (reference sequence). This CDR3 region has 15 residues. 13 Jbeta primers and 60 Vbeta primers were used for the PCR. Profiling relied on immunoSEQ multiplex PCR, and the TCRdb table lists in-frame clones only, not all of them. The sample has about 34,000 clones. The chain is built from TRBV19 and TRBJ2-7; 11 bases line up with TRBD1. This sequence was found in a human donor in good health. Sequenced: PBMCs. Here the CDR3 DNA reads TGTGCCAGTAGTAGGACAGGGGGCCCTTACTACGAGCAGTACTTC. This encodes CASSRTGGPYYEQYF.